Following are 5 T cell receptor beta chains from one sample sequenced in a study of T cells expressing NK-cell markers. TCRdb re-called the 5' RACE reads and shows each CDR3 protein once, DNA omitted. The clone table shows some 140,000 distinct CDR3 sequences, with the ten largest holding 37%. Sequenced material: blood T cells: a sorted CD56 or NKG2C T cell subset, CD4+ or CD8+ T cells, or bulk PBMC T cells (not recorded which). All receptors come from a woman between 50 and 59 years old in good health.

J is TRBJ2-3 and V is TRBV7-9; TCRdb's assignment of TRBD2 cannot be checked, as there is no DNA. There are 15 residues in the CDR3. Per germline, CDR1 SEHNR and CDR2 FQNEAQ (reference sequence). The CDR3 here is CASSPGDSTQDTQYF.

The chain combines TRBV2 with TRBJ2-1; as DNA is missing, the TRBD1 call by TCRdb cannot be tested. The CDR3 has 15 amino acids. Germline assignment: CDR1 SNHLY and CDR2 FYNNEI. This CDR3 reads CAGYRDAGSYNEQFF.

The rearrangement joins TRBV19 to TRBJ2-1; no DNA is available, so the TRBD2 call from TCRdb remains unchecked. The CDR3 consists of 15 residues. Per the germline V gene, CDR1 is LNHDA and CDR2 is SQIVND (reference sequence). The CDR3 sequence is CATAQGPSFYNEQFF.

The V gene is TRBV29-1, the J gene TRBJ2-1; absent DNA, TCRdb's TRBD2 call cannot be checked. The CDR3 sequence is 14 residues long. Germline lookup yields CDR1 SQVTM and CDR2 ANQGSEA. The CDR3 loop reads CSGSLAGGWNEQFF.

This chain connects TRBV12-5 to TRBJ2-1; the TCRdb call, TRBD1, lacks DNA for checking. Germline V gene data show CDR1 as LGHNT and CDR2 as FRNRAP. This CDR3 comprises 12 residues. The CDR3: CASGLHRDEQFF.